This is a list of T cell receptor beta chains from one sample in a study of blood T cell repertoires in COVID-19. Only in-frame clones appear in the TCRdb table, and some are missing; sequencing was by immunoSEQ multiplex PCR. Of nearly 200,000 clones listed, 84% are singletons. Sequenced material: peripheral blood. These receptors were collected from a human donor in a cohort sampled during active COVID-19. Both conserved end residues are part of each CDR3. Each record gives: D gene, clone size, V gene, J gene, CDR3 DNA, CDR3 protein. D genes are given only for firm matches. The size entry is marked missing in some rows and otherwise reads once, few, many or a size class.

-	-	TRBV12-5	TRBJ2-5	TGTGCTAGTGGTCAGGAGGGCCCCCAAGAGACCCAGTACTTC	CASGQEGPQETQYF
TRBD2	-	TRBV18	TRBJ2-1	TGTGCCAGCTCACTTGGACTAGCGGACAATGAGCAGTTCTTC	CASSLGLADNEQFF
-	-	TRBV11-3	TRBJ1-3	TGTGCCAGCAGCTATAGTCTCTCTGGAAACACCATATATTTT	CASSYSLSGNTIYF
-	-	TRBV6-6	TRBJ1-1	TGTGCCAGCATTAGGACACCCCGTATCACTGAAGCTTTCTTT	CASIRTPRITEAFF
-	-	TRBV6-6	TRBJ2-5	TGTGCCAGCTTATTGGACACCGGAGAGACCCAGTACTTC	CASLLDTGETQYF
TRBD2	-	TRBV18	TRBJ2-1	TGTGCCAGCTCACCAAGGGCTAGCGGTCACAATGAGCAGTTCTTC	CASSPRASGHNEQFF
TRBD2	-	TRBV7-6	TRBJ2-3	TGTGCCAGCAGCTTAGTCTTTGGGACTAGCGGGGCGGTAGATACGCAGTATTTT	CASSLVFGTSGAVDTQYF
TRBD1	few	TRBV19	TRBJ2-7	TGTGCCAGTAGTATAGCCACAGGGGAGCCCTACGAGCAGTACTTC	CASSIATGEPYEQYF
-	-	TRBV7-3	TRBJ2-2	TGTGCCAGCAGCTTACGTCGGGAGACCGGGGAGCTGTTTTTT	CASSLRRETGELFF
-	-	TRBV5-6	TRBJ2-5	TGTGCCAGCAGCCCCGTTTGGGGACAACAAGAGACCCAGTACTTC	CASSPVWGQQETQYF
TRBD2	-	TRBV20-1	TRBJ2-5	TGCAGTGCTAGTAGGCCTAGCGGGAGGGTTGAGACCCAGTACTTC	CSASRPSGRVETQYF
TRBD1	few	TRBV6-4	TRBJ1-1	TGTGCCAGCAGTGCGGGACAGGGGAACACTGAAGCTTTCTTT	CASSAGQGNTEAFF
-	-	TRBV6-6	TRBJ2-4	TGTGCCAGCAGTCTTATTATAGCCAAAAACATTCAGTACTTC	CASSLIIAKNIQYF
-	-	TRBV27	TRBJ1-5	TGTGCCAGCAGTTTAGGGCAGGGGTTTAATCAGCCCCAGCATTTT	CASSLGQGFNQPQHF
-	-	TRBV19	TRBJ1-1	TGTGCCAGTAGTACGAATCAGGGGGAAGCTTTCTTT	CASSTNQGEAFF
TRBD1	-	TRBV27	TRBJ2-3	TGTGCCAGCAGTCTGGGGACAGGGACAGATACGCAGTATTTT	CASSLGTGTDTQYF
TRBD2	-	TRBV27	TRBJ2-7	TGTGCCAGCAGTTTTAATGCTCCTAGCGGGAACTACGAGCAGTACTTC	CASSFNAPSGNYEQYF
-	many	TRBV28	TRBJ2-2	TGTGCCAGCAGTTTATTAGGGACATTAGCCACGAACACCGGGGAGCTGTTTTTT	CASSLLGTLATNTGELFF
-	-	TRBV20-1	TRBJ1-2	TGCAGTGCTCGTGCCGGGACACGATCGTTTGGCTACACCTTC	CSARAGTRSFGYTF
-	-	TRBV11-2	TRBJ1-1	TGTGCCAGCAGCGTCGGGAGGGGTTGGACTGAAGCTTTCTTT	CASSVGRGWTEAFF
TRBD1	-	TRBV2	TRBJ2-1	TGTGCCAGCAGGACAGGGCACTCCTACAATGAGCAGTTCTTC	CASRTGHSYNEQFF
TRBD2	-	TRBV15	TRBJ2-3	TGTGCCACCAGCAGAGACATAGCGGGGGGGGCAGATACGCAGTATTTT	CATSRDIAGGADTQYF
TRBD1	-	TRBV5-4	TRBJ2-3	TGTGCCAGCAGCCCGGGACAGTTCACAGATACGCAGTATTTT	CASSPGQFTDTQYF
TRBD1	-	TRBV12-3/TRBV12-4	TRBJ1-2	TGTGCCAGCAGCCACGACAGGGCCTCTGGCTACACCTTC	CASSHDRASGYTF
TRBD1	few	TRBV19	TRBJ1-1	TGTGCCAGTAGGGACAGGGGGTCGAACACTGAAGCTTTCTTT	CASRDRGSNTEAFF
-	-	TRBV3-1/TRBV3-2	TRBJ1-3	TGTGCCAGCAGACCCAGGGGTAGTGGAAACACCATATATTTT	CASRPRGSGNTIYF
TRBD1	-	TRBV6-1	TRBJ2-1	TGTGCCAGCAGTGAAGCGGCCCCAGGGGGCCTCTTGAATGAGCAGTTCTTC	CASSEAAPGGLLNEQFF
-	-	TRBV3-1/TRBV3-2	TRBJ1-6	TGTGCCAGCAGCCCCTCCGCGAACTATAATTCACCCCTCCACTTT	CASSPSANYNSPLHF
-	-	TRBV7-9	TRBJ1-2	TGTGCCAGCAGCTCCCTGGCCCCCATCCTCGGGGACTATGGCTACACCTTC	CASSSLAPILGDYGYTF
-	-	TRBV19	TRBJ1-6	TGTGCCAGTAGGAGAGCGACGGATTATAATTCACCCCTCCACTTT	CASRRATDYNSPLHF
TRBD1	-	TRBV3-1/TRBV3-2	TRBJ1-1	TGTGCCAGCAGCCAATTCAGGGGGCAAACTGAAGCTTTCTTT	CASSQFRGQTEAFF
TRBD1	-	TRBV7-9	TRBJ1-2	TGTGCCAGCAGCCCCGTTCCTCTCCAGGGGGACAACTATGGCTACACCTTC	CASSPVPLQGDNYGYTF
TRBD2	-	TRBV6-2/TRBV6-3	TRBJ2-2	TGTGCCAGCAGTTACTCCGTGGGACTAGCCAGCGCCGGGGAGCTGTTTTTT	CASSYSVGLASAGELFF
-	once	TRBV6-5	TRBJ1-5	TGTGCCAGCACGCACTGGCAGCCCCAGCATTTT	CASTHWQPQHF
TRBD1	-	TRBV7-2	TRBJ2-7	TGTGCCAGCAGCTTTGGGGCAGGGGGTTACGAGCAGTACTTC	CASSFGAGGYEQYF
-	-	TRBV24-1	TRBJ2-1	TGTGCCACCAGTGTCGACGCTAGTCGAAGTGAGCAGTTCTTC	CATSVDASRSEQFF
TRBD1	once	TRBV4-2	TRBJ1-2	TGTGCCAGCAGCCAAACCGGGACAGGGGTCTATGGCTACACCTTC	CASSQTGTGVYGYTF
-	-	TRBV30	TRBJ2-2	TGTGCCTGGAACGTGAGGGCGAACACCGGGGAGCTGTTTTTT	CAWNVRANTGELFF
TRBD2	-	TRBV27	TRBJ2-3	TGTGCCACTACTAGCGGGAGATTCACAGATACGCAGTATTTT	CATTSGRFTDTQYF
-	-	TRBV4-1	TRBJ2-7	TGCGCCAGCAGCCAAGTAGCCAACACCTACGAGCAGTACTTC	CASSQVANTYEQYF
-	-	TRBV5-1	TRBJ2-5	TGCGCCAGCAGCTTGGTGGAGGAGACCCAGTACTTC	CASSLVEETQYF